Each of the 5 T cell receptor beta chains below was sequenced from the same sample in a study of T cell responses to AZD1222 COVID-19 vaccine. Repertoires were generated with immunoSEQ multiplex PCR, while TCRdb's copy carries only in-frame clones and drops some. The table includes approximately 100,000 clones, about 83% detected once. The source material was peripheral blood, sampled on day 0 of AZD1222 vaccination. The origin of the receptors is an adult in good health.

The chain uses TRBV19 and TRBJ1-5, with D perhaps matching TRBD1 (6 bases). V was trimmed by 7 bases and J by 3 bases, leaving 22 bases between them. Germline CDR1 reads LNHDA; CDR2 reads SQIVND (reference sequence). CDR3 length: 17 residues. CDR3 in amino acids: CASTNWVARGLNQPQHF. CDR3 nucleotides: TGTGCCAGTACGAACTGGGTAGCCAGGGGTCTCAATCAGCCCCAGCATTTT. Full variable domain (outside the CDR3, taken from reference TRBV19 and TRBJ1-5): DGGITQSPKYLFRKEGQNVTLSCEQNLNHDAMYWYRQDPGQGLRLIYYSQIVNDFQKGDIAEGYSVSREKKESFPLTVTSAQKNPTAFYLCASTNWVARGLNQPQHFGDGTRLSIL.

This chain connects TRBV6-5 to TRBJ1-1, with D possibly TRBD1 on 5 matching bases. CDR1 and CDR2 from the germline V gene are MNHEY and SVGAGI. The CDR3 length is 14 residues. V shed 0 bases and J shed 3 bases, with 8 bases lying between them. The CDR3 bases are TGTGCCAGCAGTTACTCGACGGGGGACACTGAAGCTTTCTTT. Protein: CASSYSTGDTEAFF.

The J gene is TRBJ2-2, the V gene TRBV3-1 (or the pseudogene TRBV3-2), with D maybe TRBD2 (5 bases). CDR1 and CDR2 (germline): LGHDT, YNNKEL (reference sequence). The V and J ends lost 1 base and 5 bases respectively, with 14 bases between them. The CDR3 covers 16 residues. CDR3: CASSQVWGTGTGELFF. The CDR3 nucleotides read TGTGCCAGCAGCCAAGTATGGGGAACGGGGACCGGGGAGCTGTTTTTT.

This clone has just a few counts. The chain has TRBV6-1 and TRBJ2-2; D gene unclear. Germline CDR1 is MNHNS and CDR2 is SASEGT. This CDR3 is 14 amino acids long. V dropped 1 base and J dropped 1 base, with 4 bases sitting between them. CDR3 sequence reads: CASSEVRNTGELFF. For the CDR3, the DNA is TGTGCCAGCAGTGAAGTCAGGAACACCGGGGAGCTGTTTTTT.

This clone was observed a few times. The CDR3 bases are TGTGCCAGCAGCTTGGGGAGGAGACAGGAGACCGGGGAGCTGTTTTTT. Translation: CASSLGRRQETGELFF. The chain combines TRBV5-4 with TRBJ2-2, with D maybe TRBD1 (6 bases). V dropped 0 bases and J dropped 5 bases, with 14 bases sitting between them. Germline-derived CDR1 and CDR2 are SGHNT and YYREEE (reference sequence). The CDR3 sequence is 16 residues long.